A selection of T cell receptor beta chains follows, all from one sample in a study of blood T cells in healthy people across ages. In TCRdb, the 5' RACE reads were re-called with MiXCR into one record per CDR3 protein. The sample shows about 1.1 million distinct CDR3 sequences, 30% to 40% of them seen only once. Sequencing input: blood. The source of these receptors is a man aged 18 to 35 in good health. The CDR3 runs from the conserved cysteine through the conserved F or W. The order of the fields is clone size, V gene, D gene, J gene, CDR3 protein, CDR3 DNA. D genes are given only for firm matches. For some rows the clone size is stated as once, few or many, or as a class when expanded; others skip it.

clone_size: -; v_call: TRBV18; d_call: -; j_call: TRBJ1-5; cdr3_aa: CASSPLGPSIGNRPQHF; cdr3_nt: TGTGCCAGCTCACCTCTCGGACCGTCTATAGGCAATCGGCCCCAGCATTTT
clone_size: few; v_call: TRBV6-2/TRBV6-3; d_call: -; j_call: TRBJ1-2; cdr3_aa: CASSTLSTGYTF; cdr3_nt: TGTGCCAGCAGTACCCTTTCGACCGGCTACACCTTC
clone_size: -; v_call: TRBV12-3/TRBV12-4; d_call: -; j_call: TRBJ1-2; cdr3_aa: CASSPIITGSGYTF; cdr3_nt: TGTGCCAGCAGTCCTATAATTACAGGGAGCGGCTACACCTTC
clone_size: few; v_call: TRBV9; d_call: TRBD1; j_call: TRBJ1-2; cdr3_aa: CASSPQGTDNGYTF; cdr3_nt: TGTGCCAGCAGCCCCCAGGGGACAGATAATGGCTACACCTTC
clone_size: once; v_call: TRBV24-1; d_call: -; j_call: TRBJ1-2; cdr3_aa: CATSDPYGYTF; cdr3_nt: TGTGCCACCAGTGATCCCTATGGCTACACCTTC
clone_size: -; v_call: TRBV4-1; d_call: TRBD1; j_call: TRBJ2-1; cdr3_aa: CASSQDRSGDRGPSEQFF; cdr3_nt: TGCGCCAGCAGCCAAGATCGATCGGGGGACAGGGGCCCCAGTGAGCAGTTCTTC
clone_size: few; v_call: TRBV28; d_call: TRBD1; j_call: TRBJ2-3; cdr3_aa: CASSLLDRGITDTQYF; cdr3_nt: TGTGCCAGCAGTCTCCTAGACAGGGGAATCACAGATACGCAGTATTTT
clone_size: -; v_call: TRBV18; d_call: TRBD1; j_call: TRBJ1-2; cdr3_aa: CASSPTSVTGDDGYTF; cdr3_nt: TGTGCCAGCTCACCTACGTCCGTGACAGGGGACGATGGCTACACCTTC
clone_size: few; v_call: TRBV2; d_call: -; j_call: TRBJ1-2; cdr3_aa: CASSAQEQDYGYTF; cdr3_nt: TGTGCCAGCAGTGCACAGGAGCAGGACTATGGCTACACCTTC
clone_size: few; v_call: TRBV12-3/TRBV12-4; d_call: -; j_call: TRBJ2-7; cdr3_aa: CASRPDARGYNEQYF; cdr3_nt: TGTGCCAGCAGGCCGGACGCCCGGGGGTACAATGAGCAGTACTTC
clone_size: few; v_call: TRBV7-9; d_call: -; j_call: TRBJ2-3; cdr3_aa: CASSHRGGDLTDTQYF; cdr3_nt: TGTGCCAGCAGCCATAGGGGCGGGGACCTCACAGATACGCAGTATTTT
clone_size: few; v_call: TRBV15; d_call: -; j_call: TRBJ2-7; cdr3_aa: CATSRVRTYEQYF; cdr3_nt: TGTGCCACCAGCAGAGTGAGGACGTACGAGCAGTACTTC
clone_size: -; v_call: TRBV12-3/TRBV12-4; d_call: -; j_call: TRBJ1-5; cdr3_aa: CASSFLAANQPQHF; cdr3_nt: TGTGCCAGCAGTTTTCTGGCAGCCAATCAGCCCCAGCATTTT
clone_size: -; v_call: TRBV5-1; d_call: -; j_call: TRBJ2-3; cdr3_aa: CASSWVSTDTQYF; cdr3_nt: TGCGCCAGCAGCTGGGTCAGCACAGATACGCAGTATTTT
clone_size: few; v_call: TRBV7-2; d_call: TRBD1; j_call: TRBJ1-6; cdr3_aa: CASSLRQGSGSPLHF; cdr3_nt: TGTGCCAGCAGCCTTCGACAGGGTAGTGGCTCACCCCTCCACTTT
clone_size: few; v_call: TRBV20-1; d_call: TRBD2; j_call: TRBJ2-1; cdr3_aa: CSGTSGAYNEQFF; cdr3_nt: TGCAGTGGGACTAGCGGGGCCTACAATGAGCAGTTCTTC
clone_size: few; v_call: TRBV20-1; d_call: -; j_call: TRBJ2-3; cdr3_aa: CSAGGTDTQYF; cdr3_nt: TGCAGTGCTGGGGGCACAGATACGCAGTATTTT
clone_size: -; v_call: TRBV5-1; d_call: -; j_call: TRBJ2-7; cdr3_aa: CASSLDSGAGPYEQYF; cdr3_nt: TGCGCCAGCAGCTTGGATAGTGGCGCGGGGCCCTACGAGCAGTACTTC
clone_size: -; v_call: TRBV2; d_call: TRBD1; j_call: TRBJ1-2; cdr3_aa: CASSDPGQGIDYTF; cdr3_nt: TGTGCCAGCAGTGATCCGGGACAGGGGATTGACTACACCTTC
clone_size: -; v_call: TRBV4-2; d_call: TRBD2; j_call: TRBJ2-3; cdr3_aa: CASSQDKASGITDTQYF; cdr3_nt: TGTGCCAGCAGCCAAGATAAGGCTAGCGGAATCACAGATACGCAGTATTTT
clone_size: many; v_call: TRBV12-3/TRBV12-4; d_call: TRBD1; j_call: TRBJ1-2; cdr3_aa: CASRRGTGNMNGYTF; cdr3_nt: TGTGCCAGCAGACGTGGGACAGGCAATATGAATGGCTACACCTTC
clone_size: few; v_call: TRBV10-3; d_call: -; j_call: TRBJ2-3; cdr3_aa: CAISESRTESTDTQYF; cdr3_nt: TGTGCCATCAGTGAGTCCCGGACGGAGAGCACAGATACGCAGTATTTT
clone_size: once; v_call: TRBV5-1; d_call: -; j_call: TRBJ2-1; cdr3_aa: CASSFARQGKVAYNEQFF; cdr3_nt: TGCGCCAGCAGCTTCGCAAGGCAGGGTAAGGTCGCCTACAATGAGCAGTTCTTC
clone_size: few; v_call: TRBV4-2; d_call: -; j_call: TRBJ2-5; cdr3_aa: CASSQEVGGAYQETQYF; cdr3_nt: TGTGCCAGCAGCCAGGAAGTGGGCGGGGCGTACCAAGAGACCCAGTACTTC
clone_size: -; v_call: TRBV4-2; d_call: -; j_call: TRBJ2-1; cdr3_aa: CASSQDDGENNEQFF; cdr3_nt: TGTGCCAGCAGCCAAGATGACGGAGAAAACAATGAGCAGTTCTTC
clone_size: few; v_call: TRBV5-4; d_call: TRBD2; j_call: TRBJ2-2; cdr3_aa: CASSLGSGGGTGELFF; cdr3_nt: TGTGCCAGCAGCTTGGGTAGCGGGGGAGGAACCGGGGAGCTGTTTTTT